The 25 T cell receptor beta chains in this list originate from one sample, sequenced in a study of shared clonotypes between healthy human individuals (dated by TCRdb to 2019 to 2021). The library relied on the immunoSEQ multiplex PCR assay. TCRdb limited this immuneACCESS table to in-frame rearrangements with V and J called. A share of clones is missing; checked studies link under half to unresolved V genes, and the rest is unexplained. This sample lists approximately 2.5 million clones; roughly nine tenths were detected once. The ten largest account for roughly 0.14% of the sample. The sequenced sample consisted of naive CD4+ T cells sorted from blood. What this sample's cell subset or site label stands for: CD45RA+ positively selected. All receptors come from a man aged 18-30 years in good health.

This sequence joins TRBV5-1 and TRBJ1-4; tentatively, D is TRBD1 (5 bases). Per the germline V gene, CDR1 is SGHRS and CDR2 is YFSETQ. The length of the CDR3 is 15 residues. V was clipped by 2 bases and J by 5 bases, with 13 bases between them. CDR3 sequence (DNA): TGCGCCAGCAGCTTCGACAGCCTAAGGAATGAAAAACTGTTTTTT. It encodes CASSFDSLRNEKLFF.

The V and J genes are TRBV2 and TRBJ2-3; 9 nucleotides match TRBD2. The CDR3 consists of 13 residues. V dropped 8 bases and J dropped 6; count of bases not matched to a gene: 6. Germline lookup yields CDR1 SNHLY and CDR2 FYNNEI. The CDR3 DNA is TGTGCCAGCGTCAACAGCGGGAGGGATACGCAGTATTTT. Protein: CASVNSGRDTQYF.

The chain recombines TRBV5-1 with TRBJ2-7; 8 bases agree with TRBD1. CDR3 length: 16 residues. Germline trimming cut 4 bases from V and 3 bases from J; bases unmatched to any gene: 12. Germline CDR1 reads SGHRS; CDR2 reads YFSETQ. The DNA of the CDR3 is TGCGCCAGCAGCAAGCGGACAGGGTTCTCATTCTACGAGCAGTACTTC. As protein: CASSKRTGFSFYEQYF.

The gene calls are TRBV5-4 and TRBJ2-7; D unresolved. This CDR3 has 13 amino acids. Germline CDR1 SGHNT, CDR2 YYREEE (reference sequence). V was trimmed by 0 bases and J by 1 base, leaving 5 bases between them. CDR3 DNA sequence: TGTGCCAGCAGCTTGGCAGAATCCTACGAGCAGTACTTC. Translating it yields CASSLAESYEQYF.

V is TRBV11-2 and J is TRBJ1-5, with TRBD1 matching 8 bases. The germline CDR1 and CDR2 sequences are SGHAT and FQNNGV. V lost 3 bases to trimming and J lost 10 bases; unmatched junction nucleotides: 11. CDR3 length: 15 residues. The CDR3 loop is CASSLGTGLSQPQHF. The CDR3 DNA follows: TGTGCCAGCAGCTTGGGGACAGGTTTAAGTCAACCCCAGCATTTT.

The rearrangement links TRBV29-1 to TRBJ1-2; TRBD1 matches 10 bases. This CDR3 spans 12 amino acids. Trimming took 5 bases from V and 6 from J; bases not matched to a gene: 3. Germline-derived CDR1 and CDR2 are SQVTM and ANQGSEA. The CDR3 region is CSVRDRGHGYTF. CDR3 DNA sequence: TGCAGCGTTAGGGACAGGGGCCATGGCTACACCTTC. Variable domain in full (rest from reference TRBV29-1 and TRBJ1-2): SAVISQKPSRDICQRGTSLTIQCQVDSQVTMMFWYRQQPGQSLTLIATANQGSEATYESGFVIDKFPISRPNLTFSTLTVSNMSPEDSSIYLCSVRDRGHGYTFGSGTRLTVV.

This sequence joins TRBV10-3 and TRBJ2-7; the D gene is possibly TRBD1 (8 bases). Between the trimmed V and J ends, which lost 4 bases and 3 bases, there was a span of 19 bases. Germline-derived CDR1 and CDR2 are ENHRY and SYGVKD. CDR3 length: 16 amino acids. The CDR3 loop is CAISGSGQGGGYEQYF. The CDR3 DNA is TGTGCCATCAGTGGAAGCGGACAGGGCGGGGGCTACGAGCAGTACTTC.

The gene calls are TRBV28 and TRBJ1-4, with no clear D. The germline CDR1 and CDR2 sequences are MDHEN and SYDVKM. There are 15 residues in the CDR3. Trimming took off 1 base at V and 8 bases at J, with 14 bases between the two ends. CDR3 nucleotide sequence: TGTGCCAGCAGTTTATTCTCGTTGGGAGGCGAAAAACTGTTTTTT. The encoded protein is CASSLFSLGGEKLFF.

The chain recombines TRBV5-6 with TRBJ1-6; weak D call: TRBD1 (5 bases). The V gene's germline CDR1 is SGHDT and CDR2 YYEEEE. Trimming took off 6 bases at V and 11 bases at J, with 15 bases between the two ends. CDR3 size: 13 residues. The CDR3 DNA reads as TGTGCCAGCACCTTAGAGGGGTTGGCACCCCTCCACTTT. Protein sequence: CASTLEGLAPLHF.

The chain employs TRBV27 and TRBJ1-1; D not certain. In germline, CDR1 is MNHEY, CDR2 SMNVEV (reference sequence). The CDR3 length is 14 residues. Trimming stripped 0 bases from V and 5 bases from J, with 10 bases between. CDR3 coding DNA: TGTGCCAGCAGTTTATCGACTAGGGTAACTGAAGCTTTCTTT. This codes for CASSLSTRVTEAFF.

This chain connects TRBV5-1 to TRBJ2-7; D is undetermined. The CDR3 loop spans 12 amino acids. Trimming removed 0 bases from V and 3 bases from J, with 4 bases in between. The germline gives CDR1 SGHRS, CDR2 YFSETQ. CDR3 DNA sequence: TGCGCCAGCAGCTTGGAAGACTACGAGCAGTACTTC. Amino acid sequence: CASSLEDYEQYF.

The J gene is TRBJ2-1, the V gene TRBV5-1, with TRBD2 matching 10 bases. This CDR3 has 15 residues. V was pared by 3 bases and J by 6 bases, with 6 bases of the junction left unmatched. Germline CDR1 SGHRS, CDR2 YFSETQ. Here the CDR3 DNA reads TGCGCCAGCAGCTCGGCTAGCGGGAGCTTCAATGAGCAGTTCTTC. It is translated as CASSSASGSFNEQFF.

The V gene is TRBV18, the J gene TRBJ2-2; D perhaps matches TRBD2 (5 bases). Trimming stripped 3 bases from V and 7 bases from J, with 12 bases between. Germline lookup yields CDR1 KGHSH and CDR2 LQKENI. The CDR3 is 14 residues long. The CDR3 spells CASSPFGDYGELFF. In DNA form, the CDR3 reads TGTGCCAGCTCACCTTTCGGGGATTACGGGGAGCTGTTTTTT.

J is TRBJ1-2 and V is TRBV30; weak D call: TRBD1 (6 bases). The CDR3 totals 13 residues. V was trimmed by 5 bases and J by 6 bases, leaving 16 bases between them. Germline values: CDR1 GTSNPN, CDR2 SVGIG (reference sequence). The CDR3 coding sequence is TGTGCCTGGGCAGGGGCGGGAGCGGATGGCTACACCTTC. Amino acids: CAWAGAGADGYTF.

V gene TRBV27 combines with J gene TRBJ2-7; 7 bases align to TRBD2. The CDR3 is made up of 14 amino acids. The trim removed 6 bases at V and 0 bases at J, leaving 5 bases unmatched. Germline V gives CDR1 MNHEY, CDR2 SMNVEV (reference sequence). The CDR3 sequence: CASRASGDSYEQYF. CDR3 sequence (DNA): TGTGCCAGCAGGGCCAGCGGGGACTCCTACGAGCAGTACTTC.

The chain uses TRBV4-1 and TRBJ2-1; 8 bases map to TRBD1. The germline V gene has CDR1 MGHRA and CDR2 YSYEKL. The CDR3 runs to 15 residues. J was trimmed by 6 bases and V by 3 bases; bases with no gene match: 7. The CDR3: CASSQTGVVRNEQFF. The CDR3 nucleotides read TGCGCCAGCAGCCAGACAGGGGTCGTACGCAATGAGCAGTTCTTC.

V usage is TRBV10-2 and J usage is TRBJ2-7; D not certain. V shed 3 bases and J shed 2 bases, with 14 bases lying between them. This CDR3 is built from 15 residues. The V gene's germline CDR1 is WSHSY and CDR2 SAAADI. The CDR3 bases are TGCGCCAGCAGTGATAAATACCGGGCCGCCTACGAGCAGTACTTC. Amino acid sequence: CASSDKYRAAYEQYF.

The J gene is TRBJ2-3, the V gene TRBV11-2; D unclear. Trimming took off 1 base at V and 6 bases at J, with 14 bases between the two ends. This CDR3 is 15 amino acids long. CDR1 is SGHAT and CDR2 is FQNNGV in the germline V gene. CDR3 sequence (DNA): TGTGCCAGCAGCTTAGGGGCAGTAGGTTCGGATACGCAGTATTTT. Encoded protein: CASSLGAVGSDTQYF.

V is TRBV7-8 and J is TRBJ2-1; 7 nucleotides align to TRBD2. The trim removed 7 bases at V and 0 bases at J, leaving 12 bases unmatched. CDR1 and CDR2 (germline): SGHVS, FQNEAQ. CDR3 length: 17 amino acids. CDR3 nucleotide sequence: TGTGCCAGCACCATCTGGGGGGGAGACAGCTCCTACAATGAGCAGTTCTTC. This codes for CASTIWGGDSSYNEQFF.

V gene TRBV7-2 combines with J gene TRBJ2-1, with unresolved D. Deletions cut 5 bases from V and 5 bases from J, with 22 bases between. Germline CDR1 SGHTA, CDR2 FQGNSA. This CDR3 is 17 amino acids long. The CDR3 loop reads CASSTRVKTNWHNEQFF. In nucleotides, the CDR3 is TGTGCCAGCAGCACCCGCGTAAAAACAAATTGGCACAATGAGCAGTTCTTC.

This sequence joins TRBV6-5 and TRBJ2-7; D possibly uses TRBD1 or TRBD2 (5 bases each). CDR1 MNHEY and CDR2 SVGAGI come from the germline V gene. There are 14 residues in the CDR3. V was shortened by 6 bases and J by 4 bases, with 16 bases between the two germline ends. The CDR3: CASSQGVFGYEQYF. The CDR3 DNA reads as TGTGCCAGCAGCCAGGGAGTTTTCGGATACGAGCAGTACTTC.

A remark on this clone: The sample holds other DNA sequences that translate to the same CDR3. The rearrangement uses TRBV7-2 and TRBJ2-3; unclear D gene. In germline, CDR1 is SGHTA, CDR2 FQGNSA. The V and J ends lost 5 bases and 0 bases respectively, with 9 bases between them. This CDR3 spans 14 amino acids. CDR3 DNA: TGTGCCAGCAGCCCCTCCGGGAGCACAGATACGCAGTATTTT. Amino acid sequence: CASSPSGSTDTQYF.

The V call is TRBV19, the J call TRBJ1-1; D unclear. Germline V gene data show CDR1 as LNHDA and CDR2 as SQIVND (reference sequence). This CDR3 has 12 residues. V was pared by 6 bases and J by 6 bases, with 11 bases between. CDR3 nucleotide sequence: TGTGCCAGTAGGTTGGGGTCTTCTGAAGCTTTCTTT. Its protein is CASRLGSSEAFF. The full variable domain, with the rest looked up from reference TRBV19 and TRBJ1-1, is DGGITQSPKYLFRKEGQNVTLSCEQNLNHDAMYWYRQDPGQGLRLIYYSQIVNDFQKGDIAEGYSVSREKKESFPLTVTSAQKNPTAFYLCASRLGSSEAFFGQGTRLTVV.

The chain combines TRBV5-1 with TRBJ2-5, with a weak D call TRBD1 (5 bases). Trimming removed 0 bases at V and 5 bases at J, with 11 bases between. Germline CDR1 SGHRS, CDR2 YFSETQ. This CDR3 spans 14 amino acids. The CDR3 is CASSLGGHRETQYF. As DNA, the CDR3 is TGCGCCAGCAGCTTGGGGGGCCACCGGGAGACCCAGTACTTC.

The chain recombines TRBV5-6 with TRBJ2-5, with 11 positions matching TRBD2. This CDR3 is built from 14 residues. Germline V gene sequence: CDR1 SGHDT, CDR2 YYEEEE. The junction had 10 bases not matched to a gene; V was cut back by 4 bases and J by 11 bases. The CDR3 spells CASSELAGEREQYF. The CDR3 coding sequence is TGTGCCAGCAGCGAACTAGCGGGGGAACGGGAGCAGTACTTC. Using reference TRBV5-6 and TRBJ2-5 for the parts outside the CDR3, the full variable domain is DAGVTQSPTHLIKTRGQQVTLRCSPKSGHDTVSWYQQALGQGPQFIFQYYEEEERQRGNFPDRFSGHQFPNYSSELNVNALLLGDSALYLCASSELAGEREQYFGPGTRLLVL.